This T cell receptor (beta chain) appears in the sequencing data of a study of control samples from healthy donors and cancer patients. Produced via immunoSEQ multiplex PCR; TCRdb's table is partial and in-frame only. The sample holds roughly 150,000 clones, 80% to 95% seen once. The length of the CDR3 is 16 residues. The V and J ends lost 6 bases and 6 bases, in that order; junction bases with no gene match: 11. Looked up from germline, CDR1 is KGHDR and CDR2 is SFDVKD. V is TRBV24-1 and J is TRBJ2-1, with 9 positions matching TRBD2. Sequenced sample: blood. The origin of this receptor is a woman in her thirties in good health. The CDR3 protein is CATSSWGREGLNEQFF. CDR3 DNA: TGTGCCACCAGTTCTTGGGGGCGGGAGGGCCTCAATGAGCAGTTCTTC.